The subject of this entry is one T cell receptor beta chain. Trimming stripped 0 bases from V and 6 bases from J, with 6 bases between. Germline V CDR1 and CDR2: SGHRS, YFSETQ. The CDR3 consists of 13 residues. The sample comes from a study of blood T cell repertoires in COVID-19. Libraries were prepared by immunoSEQ multiplex PCR; TCRdb keeps only in-frame clonotypes and omits some of them. The repertoire holds tens of thousands of clones, 75% to 90% seen once, with roughly 7.2% in the top ten. The sequenced sample consisted of peripheral blood. The clonotype comes from a man aged 55 to 70 with acute or convalescent COVID-19. The rearrangement joins TRBV5-1 to TRBJ2-2; D is uncertain. The CDR3 sequence: CASSLAVSGELFF. The CDR3 region has the DNA TGCGCCAGCAGCTTGGCCGTATCCGGGGAGCTGTTTTTT.